The 10 T cell receptor beta chains listed next were all sequenced from one sample in a study of T cells in Graves' hyperthyroidism and ophthalmopathy. RNA transcripts served as the template for amplifying TCR beta CDR3 regions. Primed by the HTBI set, a first-round RT-PCR was run on the TCR CDR3. TCRdb recomputed calls from the multiplex PCR reads with MiXCR, one row per CDR3 protein. The sample has about 350,000 distinct CDR3 sequences, approximately 15% seen once. The sample taken for sequencing was blood. These receptors were taken from a woman under 40 with Graves' hyperthyroidism.

The CDR3 spells CASSEGGDGNSPLHF. Written as DNA, the CDR3 is TGTGCCAGCAGTGAAGGGGGAGACGGAAATTCACCCCTCCACTTT. V is TRBV6-1 and J is TRBJ1-6, with D uncertain. V was shortened by 1 base and J by 7 bases, with 11 bases between the two germline ends. This CDR3 is built from 15 residues. Germline CDR1 and CDR2: MNHNS and SASEGT.

This clonotype was seen at least ten times. The chain employs TRBV3-1 and TRBJ1-5, with D possibly being TRBD1 (5 bases). In germline, CDR1 is LGHDT, CDR2 YNNKEL (reference sequence). V shed 3 bases and J shed 1 base, with 7 bases lying between them. CDR3 length: 14 residues. The CDR3 nucleotides are TGTGCCAGCAGCCAGGAGGGGAGCAATCAGCCCCAGCATTTT. It is translated as CASSQEGSNQPQHF. Filled out from reference TRBV3-1 and TRBJ1-5, the complete variable domain reads DTAVSQTPKYLVTQMGNDKSIKCEQNLGHDTMYWYKQDSKKFLKIMFSYNNKELIINETVPNRFSPKSPDKAHLNLHINSLELGDSAVYFCASSQEGSNQPQHFGDGTRLSIL.

Notes on this clonotype: A much larger clone differs from this one at a single base, so this may be a read error. This sequence joins TRBV28 and TRBJ2-3; no clear D. The V gene's germline CDR1 is MDHEN and CDR2 SYDVKM. The CDR3 spans 13 residues. CDR3 coding DNA: TGTGTCAGCACCATAAGCCTCACAGATACGCAGTATTTT. This sequence encodes CVSTISLTDTQYF.

This clonotype was picked up a small number of times. The rearrangement links TRBV6-1 to TRBJ2-7, with 8 bases matching TRBD2. V shed 5 bases and J 3 bases; nucleotides not matched to a gene: 15. Germline V gene lookup returns CDR1 MNHNS and CDR2 SASEGT. The CDR3 is 17 residues long. This CDR3 reads CASSPPLAGGSFYEQYF. CDR3 DNA: TGTGCCAGCAGTCCCCCCCTGGCGGGAGGATCCTTCTACGAGCAGTACTTC.

This clonotype was picked up many times. This chain joins TRBV3-1 and TRBJ2-3; D gene unclear. The CDR3 sequence is 13 residues long. Trimming took 3 bases from V and 4 from J, leaving 8 bases between them. Per germline, CDR1 LGHDT and CDR2 YNNKEL (reference sequence). CDR3: CASSQSMADTQYF. CDR3 in DNA: TGTGCCAGCAGCCAGAGTATGGCAGATACGCAGTATTTT.

This chain connects TRBV20-1 to TRBJ1-6, with D perhaps matching TRBD1 (6 bases). Germline CDR1 and CDR2: DFQATT and SNEGSKA (reference sequence). CDR3 length: 13 amino acids. Trimming cost V 5 bases and J 7 bases, with 12 bases left between them. Written as DNA, the CDR3 is TGCAGTGCTCGGCGGGACACAAATTCACCCCTCCACTTT. This translates into CSARRDTNSPLHF.

This clonotype was recorded at least ten times. The chain recombines TRBV28 with TRBJ2-1; 7 nucleotides line up with TRBD1. J was trimmed by 1 base and V by 5 bases; bases with no gene match: 14. Germline-derived CDR1 and CDR2 are MDHEN and SYDVKM. CDR3 length equals 18 residues. CDR3 loop: CASSPPGGFSESYNEQFF. DNA for the CDR3: TGTGCCAGCAGTCCCCCAGGGGGTTTCAGCGAATCCTACAATGAGCAGTTCTTC.

This rearrangement joins TRBV6-2 or TRBV6-3 to TRBJ2-1; TRBD2 aligns across 8 bases. With 6 bases clipped from V and 4 bases from J, the junction kept 11 bases outside the gene matches. The CDR3 totals 16 residues. Germline CDR1 reads MNHEY; CDR2 reads SVGEGT. The DNA of the CDR3 is TGTGCCAGCAGCCGCGCCGGGGGGGCGGCTTACAATGAGCAGTTCTTC. It codes for CASSRAGGAAYNEQFF.

The table lists this clonotype with a few counts. This chain links TRBV5-4 with TRBJ1-2, with D possibly TRBD1 on 6 matching bases. V was clipped by 0 bases and J by 5 bases, with 14 bases between them. Germline CDR1 reads SGHNT; CDR2 reads YYREEE (reference sequence). This CDR3 has 15 residues. This CDR3 reads CASSLGNRDKYGYTF. Here the CDR3 DNA reads TGTGCCAGCAGCTTGGGGAACCGGGACAAATATGGCTACACCTTC.

This sequence joins TRBV11-2 and TRBJ1-1; D possibly corresponds to TRBD1 (6 bases). Trimming removed 6 bases at V and 0 bases at J, with 11 bases between. This CDR3 spans 14 amino acids. Germline V CDR1 and CDR2: SGHAT, FQNNGV. The CDR3 loop reads CASRYTGMNTEAFF. CDR3 bases: TGTGCCAGCAGGTACACAGGGATGAACACTGAAGCTTTCTTT.